This paragraph covers one T cell receptor beta chain sequence. Its antigen is as yet unknown. TCRdb used MiXCR to reprocess the RT-PCR reads, holding one entry per CDR3 protein. The repertoire holds 450,000 to 600,000 distinct CDR3 sequences, 16% seen once, with roughly 3% in the top ten. This sample stems from a study of response to subunit inactivated influenza vaccine. Findings and caveats of the study: It was suggested by the authors that few new T cells are recruited by each seasonal influenza vaccination.

This CDR3 comprises 19 residues. After removal of 5 bases from V and 0 bases from J, the junction contained 11 bases not matched to a gene. The germline V gene encodes CDR1 KGHDR and CDR2 SFDVKD. The chain combines TRBV24-1 with TRBJ2-3; TRBD2 agrees at 12 bases. The TCR comes from a man aged 45 to 75 who received an inactivated influenza vaccine. The specimen comprised CD4+ T cells sorted from PBMCs, sampled roughly 24 months after vaccination. The CDR3 loop is CATSGLRGTSGSSTDTQYF. As DNA, the CDR3 is TGTGCCACCAGTGGCCTTCGGGGGACTAGCGGGTCAAGCACAGATACGCAGTATTTT.